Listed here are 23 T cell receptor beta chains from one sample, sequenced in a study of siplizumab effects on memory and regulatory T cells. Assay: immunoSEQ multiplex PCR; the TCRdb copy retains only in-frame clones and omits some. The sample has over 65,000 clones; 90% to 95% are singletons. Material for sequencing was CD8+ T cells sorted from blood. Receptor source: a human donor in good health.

In DNA, the CDR3 is TGTGCCTGGGCGGACAGGGTATATACTGAAGCTTTCTTT. Protein product: CAWADRVYTEAFF. This sequence joins TRBV30 and TRBJ1-1; 8 bases align to TRBD1. The CDR3 is 13 residues long. J was trimmed by 5 bases and V by 5 bases; bases with no gene match: 7. Germline CDR1 and CDR2: GTSNPN and SVGIG (reference sequence).

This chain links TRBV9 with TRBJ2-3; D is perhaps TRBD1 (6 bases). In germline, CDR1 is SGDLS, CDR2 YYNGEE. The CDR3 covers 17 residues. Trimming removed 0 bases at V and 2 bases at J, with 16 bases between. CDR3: CASSVVSFGQTTDTQYF. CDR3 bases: TGTGCCAGCAGCGTAGTCTCATTTGGACAGACCACAGATACGCAGTATTTT. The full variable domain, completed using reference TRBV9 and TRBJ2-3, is DSGVTQTPKHLITATGQRVTLRCSPRSGDLSVYWYQQSLDQGLQFLIQYYNGEERAKGNILERFSAQQFPDLHSELNLSSLELGDSALYFCASSVVSFGQTTDTQYFGPGTRLTVL.

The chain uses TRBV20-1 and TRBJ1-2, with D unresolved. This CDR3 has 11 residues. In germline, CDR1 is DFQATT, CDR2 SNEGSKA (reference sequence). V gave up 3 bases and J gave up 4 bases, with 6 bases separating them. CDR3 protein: CSARGIYGYTF. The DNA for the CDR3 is TGCAGTGCTAGGGGGATCTATGGCTACACCTTC.

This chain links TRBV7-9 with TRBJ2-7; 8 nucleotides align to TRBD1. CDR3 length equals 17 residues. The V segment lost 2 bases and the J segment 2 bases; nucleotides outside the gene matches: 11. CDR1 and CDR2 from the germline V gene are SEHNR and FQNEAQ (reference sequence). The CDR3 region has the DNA TGTGCCAGCAGCTTACCAGGGGGCAACGTGGATCCCTACGAGCAGTACTTC. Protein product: CASSLPGGNVDPYEQYF.

The CDR3 loop reads CAWSVGHTDTQYF. CDR3 nucleotides: TGTGCCTGGAGTGTGGGACACACAGATACGCAGTATTTT. The V gene is TRBV30, the J gene TRBJ2-3, with D tentatively TRBD1 (6 bases). Trimming shortened V by 0 bases and J by 2 bases, and 6 bases separated the two germline ends. CDR1 and CDR2 from the germline V gene are GTSNPN and SVGIG (reference sequence). CDR3 length: 13 amino acids. Full variable domain (remainder filled in from reference TRBV30 and TRBJ2-3): SQTIHQWPATLVQPVGSPLSLECTVEGTSNPNLYWYRQAAGRGLQLLFYSVGIGQISSEVPQNLSASRPQDRQFILSSKKLLLSDSGFYLCAWSVGHTDTQYFGPGTRLTVL.

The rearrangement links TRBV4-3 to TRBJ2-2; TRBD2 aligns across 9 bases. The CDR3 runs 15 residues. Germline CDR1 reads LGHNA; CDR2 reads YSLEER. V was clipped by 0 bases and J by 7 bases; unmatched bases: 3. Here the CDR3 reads CASSQDRRGGGELFF. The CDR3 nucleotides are TGCGCCAGCAGCCAAGATCGGCGGGGGGGCGGGGAGCTGTTTTTT.

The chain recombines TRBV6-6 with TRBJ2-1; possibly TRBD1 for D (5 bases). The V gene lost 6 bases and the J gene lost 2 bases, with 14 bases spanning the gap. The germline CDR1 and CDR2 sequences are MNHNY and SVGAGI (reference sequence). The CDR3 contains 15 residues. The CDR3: CASRVDSATYNEQFF. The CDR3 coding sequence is TGTGCCAGCAGAGTCGACAGCGCCACCTACAATGAGCAGTTCTTC.

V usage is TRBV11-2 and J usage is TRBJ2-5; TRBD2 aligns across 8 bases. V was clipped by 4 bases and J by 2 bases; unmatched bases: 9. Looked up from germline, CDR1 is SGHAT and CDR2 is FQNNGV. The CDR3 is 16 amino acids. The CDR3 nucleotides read TGTGCCAGCAGCTCTAGGCCTAGCGGGCGGCAAGAGACCCAGTACTTC. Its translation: CASSSRPSGRQETQYF.

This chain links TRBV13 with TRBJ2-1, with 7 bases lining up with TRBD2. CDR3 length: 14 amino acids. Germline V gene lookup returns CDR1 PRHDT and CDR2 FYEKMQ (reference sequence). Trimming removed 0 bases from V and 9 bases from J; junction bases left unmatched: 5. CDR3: CASSLGRGSGEQFF. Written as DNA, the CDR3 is TGTGCCAGCAGCTTAGGGCGGGGGTCCGGTGAGCAGTTCTTC.

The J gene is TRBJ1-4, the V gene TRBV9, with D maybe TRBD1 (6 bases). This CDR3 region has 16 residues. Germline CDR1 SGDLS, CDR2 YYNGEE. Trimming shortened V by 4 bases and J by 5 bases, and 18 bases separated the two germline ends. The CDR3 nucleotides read TGTGCCAGCAGCAACCCACGCGGGGACATGAATGAAAAACTGTTTTTT. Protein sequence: CASSNPRGDMNEKLFF.

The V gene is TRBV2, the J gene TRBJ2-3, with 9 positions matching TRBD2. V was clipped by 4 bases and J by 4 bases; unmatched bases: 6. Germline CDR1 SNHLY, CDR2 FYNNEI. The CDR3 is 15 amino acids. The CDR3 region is CASSVGRGGSDTQYF. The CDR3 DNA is TGTGCCAGCAGTGTCGGGCGGGGGGGATCAGATACGCAGTATTTT.

The CDR3 nucleotides read TGTGCCGCGTCGGACAGGTCCTACAATGAGCAGTTCTTC. Its translation is CAASDRSYNEQFF. The chain couples TRBV28 to TRBJ2-1, with 7 nucleotides matching TRBD1. The CDR3 covers 13 residues. The V gene end was trimmed by 11 bases and the J gene end by 1 base; junction bases not matched to a gene: 5. CDR1 and CDR2 from the germline V gene are MDHEN and SYDVKM.

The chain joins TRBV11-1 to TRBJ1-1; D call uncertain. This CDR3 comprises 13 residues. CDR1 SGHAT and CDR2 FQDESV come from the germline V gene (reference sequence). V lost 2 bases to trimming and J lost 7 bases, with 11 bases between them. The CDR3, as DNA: TGTGCCAGCAGCTTATGGTCGGGATATGAAGCTTTCTTT. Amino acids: CASSLWSGYEAFF.

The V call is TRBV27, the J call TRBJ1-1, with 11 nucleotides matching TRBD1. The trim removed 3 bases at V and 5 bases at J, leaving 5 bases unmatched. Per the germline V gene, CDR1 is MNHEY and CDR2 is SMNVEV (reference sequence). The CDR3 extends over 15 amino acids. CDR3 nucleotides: TGTGCCAGCAGTTTCGTCGGGACAGGGGGTACTGAAGCTTTCTTT. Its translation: CASSFVGTGGTEAFF.

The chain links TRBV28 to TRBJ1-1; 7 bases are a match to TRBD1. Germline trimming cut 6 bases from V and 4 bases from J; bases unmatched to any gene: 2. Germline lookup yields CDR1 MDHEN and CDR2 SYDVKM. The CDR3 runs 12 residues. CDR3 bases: TGTGCCAGCAGCAGACAGGGCACTGAAGCTTTCTTT. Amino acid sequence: CASSRQGTEAFF.

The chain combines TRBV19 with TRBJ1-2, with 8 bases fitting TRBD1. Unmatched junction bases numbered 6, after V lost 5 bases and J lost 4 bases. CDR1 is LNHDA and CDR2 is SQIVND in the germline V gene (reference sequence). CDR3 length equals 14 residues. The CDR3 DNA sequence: TGTGCCAGTAGTTCCGCCGGGACAGGCTATGGCTACACCTTC. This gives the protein CASSSAGTGYGYTF.

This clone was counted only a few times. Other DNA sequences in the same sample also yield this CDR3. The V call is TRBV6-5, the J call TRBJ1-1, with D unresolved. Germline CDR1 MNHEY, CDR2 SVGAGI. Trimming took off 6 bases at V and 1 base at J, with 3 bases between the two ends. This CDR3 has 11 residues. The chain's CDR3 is CASRENTEAFF. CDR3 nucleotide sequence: TGTGCCAGCAGAGAGAACACTGAAGCTTTCTTT.

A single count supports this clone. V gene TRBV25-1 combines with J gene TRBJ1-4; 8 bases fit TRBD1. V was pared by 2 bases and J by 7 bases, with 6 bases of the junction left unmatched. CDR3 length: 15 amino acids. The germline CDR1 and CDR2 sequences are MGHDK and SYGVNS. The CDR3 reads CASSEAGQAGEKLFF. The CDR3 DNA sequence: TGTGCCAGCAGTGAAGCGGGACAGGCGGGTGAAAAACTGTTTTTT.

CDR3 bases: TGTGCCACCCACGAGGCGAACACCGGGGAGCTGTTTTTT. Translating gives CATHEANTGELFF. This sequence joins TRBV2 and TRBJ2-2, with no clear D. The CDR3 covers 13 residues. The germline V and J ends were trimmed by 10 bases and 0 bases, with 9 bases remaining between them. Germline lookup yields CDR1 SNHLY and CDR2 FYNNEI.

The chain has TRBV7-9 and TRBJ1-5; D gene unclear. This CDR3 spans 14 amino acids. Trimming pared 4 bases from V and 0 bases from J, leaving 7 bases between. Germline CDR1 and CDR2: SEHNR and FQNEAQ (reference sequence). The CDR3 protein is CASSYTDSNQPQHF. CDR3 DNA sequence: TGTGCCAGCAGCTACACAGATAGCAATCAGCCCCAGCATTTT. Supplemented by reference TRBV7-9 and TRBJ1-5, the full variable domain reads DTGVSQNPRHKITKRGQNVTFRCDPISEHNRLYWYRQTLGQGPEFLTYFQNEAQLEKSRLLSDRFSAERPKGSFSTLEIQRTEQGDSAMYLCASSYTDSNQPQHFGDGTRLSIL.

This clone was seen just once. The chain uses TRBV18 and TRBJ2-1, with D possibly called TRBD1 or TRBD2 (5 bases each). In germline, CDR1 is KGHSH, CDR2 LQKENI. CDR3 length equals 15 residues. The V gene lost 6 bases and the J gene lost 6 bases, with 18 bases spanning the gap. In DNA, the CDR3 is TGTGCCAGCTCCCCGGTAGGGACGATGGGCAATGAGCAGTTCTTC. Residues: CASSPVGTMGNEQFF.

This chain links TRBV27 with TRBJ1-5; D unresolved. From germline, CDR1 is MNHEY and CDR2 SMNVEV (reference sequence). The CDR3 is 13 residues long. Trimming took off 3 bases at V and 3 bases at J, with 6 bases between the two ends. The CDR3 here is CASSFGDNQPQHF. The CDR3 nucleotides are TGTGCCAGCAGTTTTGGGGACAATCAGCCCCAGCATTTT.

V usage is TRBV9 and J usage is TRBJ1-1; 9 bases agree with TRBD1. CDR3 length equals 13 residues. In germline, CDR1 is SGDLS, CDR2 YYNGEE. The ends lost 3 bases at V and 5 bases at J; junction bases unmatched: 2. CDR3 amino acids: CASSEGTGTEAFF. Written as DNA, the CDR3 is TGTGCCAGCAGCGAAGGGACAGGGACTGAAGCTTTCTTT.